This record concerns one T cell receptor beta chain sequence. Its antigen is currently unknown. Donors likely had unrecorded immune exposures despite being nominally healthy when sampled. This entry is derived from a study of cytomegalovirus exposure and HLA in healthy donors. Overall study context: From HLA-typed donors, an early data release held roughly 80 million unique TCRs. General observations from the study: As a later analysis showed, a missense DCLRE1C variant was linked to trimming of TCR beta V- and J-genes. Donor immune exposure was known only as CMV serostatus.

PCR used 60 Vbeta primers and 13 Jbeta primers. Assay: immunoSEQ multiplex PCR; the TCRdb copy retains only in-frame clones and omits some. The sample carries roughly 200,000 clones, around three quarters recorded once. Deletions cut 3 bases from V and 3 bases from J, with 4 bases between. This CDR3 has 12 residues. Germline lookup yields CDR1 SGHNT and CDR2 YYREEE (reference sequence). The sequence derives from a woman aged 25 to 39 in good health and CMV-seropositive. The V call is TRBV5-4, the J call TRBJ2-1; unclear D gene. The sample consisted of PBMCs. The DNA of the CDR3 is TGTGCCAGCAGCTCTGTCTACAATGAGCAGTTCTTC. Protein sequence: CASSSVYNEQFF.